These 9 T cell receptor beta chains were all obtained from the same sample, sequenced in a study of control samples from healthy donors and cancer patients. Repertoires were generated with immunoSEQ multiplex PCR, while TCRdb's copy carries only in-frame clones and drops some. The sample yields fewer than 200,000 clones, 70% to 90% seen once. The sequencing sample was made of blood. The receptors here all came from a woman aged 25 to 39 in good health.

This clone was detected once. The rearrangement joins TRBV19 to TRBJ2-7; TRBD1 matches at 8 bases. J lost 6 bases, V lost 2 bases, and 6 bases had no gene match. The CDR3 has 14 amino acids. Germline loops: CDR1 LNHDA, CDR2 SQIVND (reference sequence). The CDR3 DNA reads as TGTGCCAGTAGTATAAGGGACAGGACGGGCGAGCAGTACTTC. Amino acid sequence: CASSIRDRTGEQYF. The variable domain in full, completed from reference TRBV19 and TRBJ2-7, reads DGGITQSPKYLFRKEGQNVTLSCEQNLNHDAMYWYRQDPGQGLRLIYYSQIVNDFQKGDIAEGYSVSREKKESFPLTVTSAQKNPTAFYLCASSIRDRTGEQYFGPGTRLTVT.

The genes are TRBV25-1 and TRBJ2-1; the D is unclear. With 2 bases removed from V and 9 bases from J, the gap between germline ends came to 14 bases. The CDR3 extends over 14 amino acids. Germline V gene data show CDR1 as MGHDK and CDR2 as SYGVNS. This CDR3 reads CASSEAWQDSEQFF. In DNA form, the CDR3 reads TGTGCCAGCAGTGAAGCCTGGCAAGATAGTGAGCAGTTCTTC.

The chain carries TRBV5-1 and TRBJ2-2, with no clear D. CDR1 and CDR2 (germline): SGHRS, YFSETQ. The CDR3 length is 12 residues. The V end lost 4 bases, the J end lost 1 base, and 2 bases lay between the germline ends. CDR3 sequence (DNA): TGCGCCAGCAGCAAGAACACCGGGGAGCTGTTTTTT. Amino acids: CASSKNTGELFF.

This clone came up a few times. The J gene is TRBJ2-5, the V gene TRBV29-1; D is unclear. The CDR3 extends over 13 amino acids. V was cut by 1 base and J by 0 bases, with 6 bases left in between. Germline CDR1 SQVTM, CDR2 ANQGSEA. The CDR3 here is CSVEGHHQETQYF. The CDR3 nucleotides are TGCAGCGTTGAAGGACACCACCAAGAGACCCAGTACTTC.

The CDR3: CASSFWGQGNTGELFF. The CDR3 region has the DNA TGTGCCAGCAGTTTTTGGGGACAGGGTAACACCGGGGAGCTGTTTTTT. The J gene is TRBJ2-2, the V gene TRBV27; 9 positions match TRBD1. V shed 3 bases and J 2 bases; nucleotides not matched to a gene: 4. The V gene's germline CDR1 is MNHEY and CDR2 SMNVEV (reference sequence). This CDR3 is 16 amino acids long.

This clone has a handful of counts. This chain joins TRBV7-2 and TRBJ2-7; tentatively, D is TRBD2 (6 bases). The V end lost 5 bases, the J end lost 7 bases, and 15 bases lay between the germline ends. Germline lookup yields CDR1 SGHTA and CDR2 FQGNSA. The CDR3 covers 13 residues. The CDR3 region is CASSPPGTVEQYF. The CDR3 DNA is TGTGCCAGCAGCCCACCAGGGACTGTGGAGCAGTACTTC.

The chain employs TRBV14 and TRBJ2-3; D not resolved. V was pared by 4 bases and J by 5 bases, with 4 bases between. The germline CDR1 and CDR2 sequences are SGHDN and FVKESK. The CDR3 is made up of 11 amino acids. As DNA, the CDR3 is TGTGCCAGCAGCCGAGTAGATACGCAGTATTTT. This gives the protein CASSRVDTQYF.

The rearrangement uses TRBV15 and TRBJ1-3; TRBD1 aligns across 7 bases. J was trimmed by 2 bases and V by 8 bases; bases with no gene match: 3. CDR1 is LNHNV and CDR2 is YYDKDF in the germline V gene (reference sequence). This CDR3 spans 13 amino acids. In DNA, the CDR3 is TGTGCCACCGGACAGGTCCCTGGAAACACCATATATTTT. It codes for CATGQVPGNTIYF.

V gene TRBV6-5 combines with J gene TRBJ2-3, with D perhaps TRBD2 (5 bases). The germline V gene has CDR1 MNHEY and CDR2 SVGAGI. The CDR3 runs to 14 residues. V gave up 5 bases and J gave up 0 bases, with 9 bases separating them. CDR3 in amino acids: CASSQRLSTDTQYF. DNA of the CDR3: TGTGCCAGCAGTCAGCGGCTAAGCACAGATACGCAGTATTTT.